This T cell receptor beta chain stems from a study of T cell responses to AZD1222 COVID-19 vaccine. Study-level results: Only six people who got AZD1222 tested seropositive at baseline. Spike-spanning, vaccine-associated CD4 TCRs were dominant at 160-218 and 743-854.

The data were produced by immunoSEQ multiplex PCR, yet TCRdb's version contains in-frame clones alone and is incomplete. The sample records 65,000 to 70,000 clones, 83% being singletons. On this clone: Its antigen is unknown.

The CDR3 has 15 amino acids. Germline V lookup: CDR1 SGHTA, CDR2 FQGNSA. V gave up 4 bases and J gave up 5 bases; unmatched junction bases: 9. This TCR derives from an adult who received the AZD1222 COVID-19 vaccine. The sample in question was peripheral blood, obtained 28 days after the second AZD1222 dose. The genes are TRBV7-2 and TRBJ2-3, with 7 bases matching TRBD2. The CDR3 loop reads CASSSLANQGDTQYF. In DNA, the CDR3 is TGTGCCAGCAGCTCACTAGCGAATCAGGGAGATACGCAGTATTTT.